This entry lists 16 T cell receptor beta chains sequenced from one sample in a study of blood T cells in healthy people across ages. It was with a sample-barcoded 5' primer and a J-beta primer mix that a second PCR of roughly 7 to 11 cycles was run. TCRdb re-derived calls from the 5' RACE reads in MiXCR, one entry per CDR3 protein. The top ten clones hold approximately 0.75% of a sample with around 1,000,000 distinct CDR3 sequences, 20% to 25% of them seen once. The sample was also linked to a second study, of T cells of mothers and their children.

Sequencing was carried out using blood. The receptor source for this set is a girl aged 2-10 years in good health.

The V and J genes are TRBV27 and TRBJ1-5, with D perhaps matching TRBD1 (5 bases). CDR3 length equals 16 residues. With 6 bases removed from V and 3 bases from J, the gap between germline ends came to 18 bases. Germline V CDR1 and CDR2: MNHEY, SMNVEV (reference sequence). For the CDR3, the DNA is TGTGCCAGCAGCAGCGGGACGGCCTCCCACAATCAGCCCCAGCATTTT. It is translated as CASSSGTASHNQPQHF.

The chain uses TRBV5-1 and TRBJ2-3, with D maybe TRBD2 (6 bases). The germline V gene encodes CDR1 SGHRS and CDR2 YFSETQ. CDR3 length: 14 residues. Trimming pared 0 bases from V and 4 bases from J, leaving 9 bases between. The CDR3 sequence: CASSLDPGADTQYF. The DNA for the CDR3 is TGCGCCAGCAGCTTGGATCCGGGAGCAGATACGCAGTATTTT.

This chain uses TRBV7-8 with TRBJ2-1, with 8 bases that match TRBD2. Germline loops: CDR1 SGHVS, CDR2 FQNEAQ. The trim removed 10 bases at V and 8 bases at J, leaving 10 bases unmatched. The CDR3 is made up of 13 amino acids. CDR3 nucleotide sequence: TGTGCCACCGAGCGGGAGACCAGGGATGAGCAGTTCTTC. Translated: CATERETRDEQFF.

This clonotype came up a few times. The V call is TRBV25-1, the J call TRBJ2-3; D gene uncertain. The germline V and J ends were trimmed by 0 bases and 0 bases, with 7 bases remaining between them. The germline V gene has CDR1 MGHDK and CDR2 SYGVNS. This CDR3 has 15 residues. CDR3 bases: TGTGCCAGCAGTGAATACTTCTCTAGCACAGATACGCAGTATTTT. Translation: CASSEYFSSTDTQYF.

This clonotype was seen a handful of times. The chain employs TRBV7-9 and TRBJ2-1, with 13 bases aligning to TRBD2. The CDR3 is made up of 15 amino acids. With 4 bases clipped from V and 6 bases from J, the junction kept 3 bases outside the gene matches. CDR1 SEHNR and CDR2 FQNEAQ come from the germline V gene (reference sequence). The CDR3 DNA reads TGTGCCAGCAGCTCTACTAGCGGGAGGGCCAATGAGCAGTTCTTC. This encodes CASSSTSGRANEQFF.

CDR3 amino acids: CASSFLPGVYEQYF. The CDR3 DNA is TGTGCCAGCAGCTTCTTGCCGGGGGTTTACGAGCAGTACTTC. The genes are TRBV7-2 and TRBJ2-5, with TRBD2 as a possible D gene (6 bases). The J call may be mistaken, given a closer DNA end match to TRBJ2-7. CDR3 length: 14 residues. Germline V lookup: CDR1 SGHTA, CDR2 FQGNSA.

V gene TRBV4-3 combines with J gene TRBJ1-2; tentative D call: TRBD1 (6 bases). The CDR3 spans 16 residues. The germline V gene has CDR1 LGHNA and CDR2 YSLEER. V lost 0 bases and J 5 bases, leaving 16 bases between the germline ends. The CDR3 DNA reads as TGCGCCAGCAGCCAAGAGGGTGAGGGGGGAGTATATGGCTACACCTTC. Protein product: CASSQEGEGGVYGYTF.

The chain recombines TRBV29-1 with TRBJ1-2; D might be TRBD1 (5 bases). V dropped 1 base and J dropped 4 bases, with 13 bases sitting between them. The CDR3 spans 14 residues. The germline V gene has CDR1 SQVTM and CDR2 ANQGSEA. The CDR3 reads CSVEGDGTVYGYTF. The CDR3 coding sequence is TGCAGCGTTGAAGGAGACGGGACGGTCTATGGCTACACCTTC.

The V and J genes are TRBV6-9 and TRBJ2-2, with D hard to call. The CDR3 sequence is 11 residues long. Germline CDR1 is MNHGY and CDR2 is SVAAGI. Trimming stripped 7 bases from V and 6 bases from J, with 6 bases between. The CDR3 here is CASTESGELFF. In DNA form, the CDR3 reads TGTGCCAGCACTGAGTCCGGGGAGCTGTTTTTT.

This clonotype showed up just a few times. V is TRBV5-1 and J is TRBJ2-5; 10 bases are shared with TRBD2. Germline assignment: CDR1 SGHRS and CDR2 YFSETQ. The ends lost 2 bases at V and 0 bases at J; junction bases unmatched: 7. The CDR3 is 17 residues long. The CDR3 here is CASSLPTLAGDQETQYF. Written as DNA, the CDR3 is TGCGCCAGCAGCTTACCTACTCTAGCGGGGGACCAAGAGACCCAGTACTTC.

CDR3 bases: TGTGCCAGCAGCTGGGGACTAGCGGGGCCCACAGATACGCAGTATTTT. Translated: CASSWGLAGPTDTQYF. V is TRBV13 and J is TRBJ2-3; 13 nucleotides line up with TRBD2. V trimming: 4 bases; J trimming: 2 bases; junction bases outside the gene matches: 3. Germline CDR1 and CDR2: PRHDT and FYEKMQ (reference sequence). CDR3 length: 16 residues. Looking up the rest from reference TRBV13 and TRBJ2-3 gives the full variable domain: AAGVIQSPRHLIKEKRETATLKCYPIPRHDTVYWYQQGPGQDPQFLISFYEKMQSDKGSIPDRFSAQQFSDYHSELNMSSLELGDSALYFCASSWGLAGPTDTQYFGPGTRLTVL.

The V gene is TRBV20-1, the J gene TRBJ2-1, with D perhaps matching TRBD2 (6 bases). Trimming stripped 0 bases from V and 0 bases from J, with 15 bases between. The CDR3 contains 17 residues. Germline CDR1 and CDR2: DFQATT and SNEGSKA (reference sequence). For the CDR3, the DNA is TGCAGTGCTAGAGATCGTGGGGGGAGGTTCTCCTACAATGAGCAGTTCTTC. The encoded protein is CSARDRGGRFSYNEQFF.

The J gene is TRBJ2-5, the V gene TRBV20-1, with D possibly being TRBD1 (6 bases). The end of the DNA is better explained by TRBJ2-1, so the J call may be wrong. The CDR3 consists of 16 residues. Germline V gives CDR1 DFQATT, CDR2 SNEGSKA (reference sequence). This CDR3 is CSARDWGTYQNNEQFF. Here the CDR3 DNA reads TGCAGTGCTAGAGATTGGGGGACATACCAAAACAATGAGCAGTTCTTC.

This clonotype appeared a few times. The chain carries TRBV6-4 and TRBJ2-5, with unresolved D. Looked up from germline, CDR1 is MRHNA and CDR2 is SNTAGT. V was pared by 2 bases and J by 3 bases, with 4 bases between. This CDR3 is built from 12 residues. Here the CDR3 DNA reads TGTGCCAGCAGTGACGGGAAAGAGACCCAGTACTTC. It specifies CASSDGKETQYF.

This clonotype was counted between two and nine times. This chain uses TRBV29-1 with TRBJ2-2; D might be TRBD2 (6 bases). V dropped 5 bases and J dropped 6 bases, with 13 bases sitting between them. The CDR3 covers 13 residues. Germline values: CDR1 SQVTM, CDR2 ANQGSEA. The CDR3 spells CSVLSRGSGELFF. The CDR3 DNA sequence: TGCAGCGTTCTAAGTCGGGGGTCCGGGGAGCTGTTTTTT.

The gene calls are TRBV7-2 and TRBJ2-4; 11 bases are shared with TRBD1. The CDR3 is 13 amino acids. V shed 4 bases and J 9 bases; nucleotides not matched to a gene: 2. Germline V CDR1 and CDR2: SGHTA, FQGNSA. CDR3 sequence: CASSWGQGGIQYF. DNA of the CDR3: TGTGCCAGCAGCTGGGGACAGGGGGGCATTCAGTACTTC. Full variable domain (rest looked up from reference TRBV7-2 and TRBJ2-4): GAGVSQSPSNKVTEKGKDVELRCDPISGHTALYWYRQSLGQGLEFLIYFQGNSAPDKSGLPSDRFSAERTGGSVSTLTIQRTQQEDSAVYLCASSWGQGGIQYFGAGTRLSVL.